This passage covers 13 T cell receptor beta chains from one sample sequenced in a study of control samples from healthy donors and cancer patients. Measured with immunoSEQ multiplex PCR; TCRdb has only the in-frame clones, and not every one. The repertoire holds 150,000 to 200,000 clones, more than 85% seen once, with 2% to 2.5% in the top ten. The sequenced sample consisted of blood. These TCRs come from a woman aged 40 to 49 in good health.

The CDR3 spells CASREMSSDEQYF. In nucleotides, the CDR3 is TGCGCCAGCAGAGAGATGTCTTCCGACGAGCAGTACTTC. V and J are TRBV4-1 and TRBJ2-7; unclear D gene. Germline V gives CDR1 MGHRA, CDR2 YSYEKL. V was cut by 6 bases and J by 5 bases, with 14 bases left in between. The CDR3 is 13 amino acids.

The chain carries TRBV6-5 and TRBJ2-7, with TRBD1 matching over 8 bases. Losses at the gene ends were 2 bases for V and 1 base for J; bases not matched to a gene: 4. Germline-derived CDR1 and CDR2 are MNHEY and SVGAGI. This CDR3 is 15 amino acids long. This CDR3 is CASSYPRQGSYEQYF. The CDR3 nucleotides read TGTGCCAGCAGTTACCCCCGACAGGGGTCCTACGAGCAGTACTTC.

The rearrangement uses TRBV6-6 and TRBJ1-1, with 8 positions matching TRBD1. V dropped 6 bases and J dropped 0; count of bases not matched to a gene: 6. Germline values: CDR1 MNHNY, CDR2 SVGAGI (reference sequence). There are 15 residues in the CDR3. CDR3 nucleotides: TGTGCCAGCAGCCAGGACAGGGCCTTGAACACTGAAGCTTTCTTT. Its protein is CASSQDRALNTEAFF.

The chain combines TRBV28 with TRBJ2-7; D is unresolved. The CDR3 has 12 amino acids. CDR1 MDHEN and CDR2 SYDVKM come from the germline V gene. V was trimmed by 6 bases and J by 0 bases, leaving 6 bases between them. The CDR3 protein is CASSQASYEQYF. CDR3 sequence (DNA): TGTGCCAGCAGCCAGGCCTCCTACGAGCAGTACTTC.

The chain links TRBV7-9 to TRBJ1-1; TRBD1 might be the D (5 bases). V lost 5 bases and J 6 bases, leaving 10 bases between the germline ends. This CDR3 is 12 amino acids long. Germline CDR1 is SEHNR and CDR2 is FQNEAQ (reference sequence). CDR3 loop: CASSNGDPEAFF. In DNA form, the CDR3 reads TGTGCCAGCAGCAACGGGGACCCTGAAGCTTTCTTT.

The rearrangement uses TRBV27 and TRBJ2-1; no definite D call. The CDR3 spans 12 residues. Germline V gene lookup returns CDR1 MNHEY and CDR2 SMNVEV (reference sequence). Trimming stripped 6 bases from V and 4 bases from J, with 7 bases between. The CDR3 sequence: CASSRGYNEQFF. CDR3 nucleotides: TGTGCCAGCAGCCGAGGTTACAATGAGCAGTTCTTC.

The table lists this clone with a count of one. The chain has TRBV29-1 and TRBJ2-7; D is ambiguous. CDR3 length: 12 residues. CDR1 and CDR2 from the germline V gene are SQVTM and ANQGSEA. The V end lost 5 bases, the J end lost 2 bases, and 10 bases lay between the germline ends. The CDR3 DNA reads TGCAGCGTTAGCATGGTGGCCTACGAGCAGTACTTC. Its protein product is CSVSMVAYEQYF.

The V and J genes are TRBV7-2 and TRBJ1-5; D is ambiguous. The germline CDR1 and CDR2 sequences are SGHTA and FQGNSA. V lost 5 bases to trimming and J lost 6 bases, with 8 bases between them. The CDR3 totals 12 residues. This chain's CDR3 is CASSTDAQPQHF. CDR3 DNA: TGTGCCAGCAGCACGGACGCTCAGCCCCAGCATTTT.

The J gene is TRBJ1-6, the V gene TRBV5-1; D unresolved. The CDR3 totals 13 residues. In germline, CDR1 is SGHRS, CDR2 YFSETQ. The V end was cut by 6 bases, the J end by 5 bases, with 9 bases between. In nucleotides, the CDR3 is TGCGCCAGCACCCTCGACGATAATTCACCCCTCCACTTT. Translated: CASTLDDNSPLHF.

The V gene is TRBV6-5, the J gene TRBJ1-1, with D hard to call. CDR1 is MNHEY and CDR2 is SVGAGI in the germline V gene. With 5 bases removed from V and 2 bases from J, the gap between germline ends came to 9 bases. The CDR3 loop spans 13 amino acids. CDR3 loop: CASSPDPNTEAFF. The CDR3 DNA reads as TGTGCCAGCAGTCCCGACCCAAACACTGAAGCTTTCTTT.

The chain employs TRBV3-1 (or the pseudogene TRBV3-2) and TRBJ1-1; D is perhaps TRBD1 (5 bases). The CDR3 runs to 14 residues. V lost 7 bases and J 0 bases, leaving 12 bases between the germline ends. From germline, CDR1 is LGHDT and CDR2 YNNKEL (reference sequence). CDR3 sequence: CASTDGTVNTEAFF. The CDR3 coding sequence is TGTGCCAGCACCGATGGGACGGTGAACACTGAAGCTTTCTTT.

The chain recombines TRBV5-6 with TRBJ1-2; maybe TRBD1 (5 bases). This CDR3 region has 15 residues. V was pared by 0 bases and J by 7 bases, with 16 bases between. In germline, CDR1 is SGHDT, CDR2 YYEEEE. The CDR3 reads CASSLGSGVGGGYTF. CDR3 bases: TGTGCCAGCAGCTTGGGGTCGGGGGTTGGAGGTGGCTACACCTTC.

The chain recombines TRBV6-2 or TRBV6-3 with TRBJ1-6; 8 nucleotides align to TRBD1. The CDR3 sequence is 15 residues long. Germline V CDR1 and CDR2: MNHEY, SVGEGT. The ends lost 6 bases at V and 6 bases at J; junction bases unmatched: 7. The CDR3 coding sequence is TGTGCCAGCAGCCCCCGGGACAGGTCTAATTCACCCCTCCACTTT. Amino acids: CASSPRDRSNSPLHF.